Listed below are T cell receptor beta chains from one sample, sequenced in a study of response to subunit inactivated influenza vaccine. Each CDR3 protein is one row after TCRdb ran MiXCR on the RT-PCR reads. The sample yields roughly 700,000 distinct CDR3 sequences, around 13% seen once. This material consisted of PBMCs from blood, taken 14 to 15 days before vaccination. Source of these receptors: a man aged 50-60 years who received an inactivated influenza vaccine. The CDR3 runs from the conserved cysteine through the conserved F or W. A D gene is named only where the DNA matches it firmly. Rows may omit the clone size; those that give it use once, few, many or a size class.

NA	TRBV20-1	TRBD2	TRBJ2-5	TGCAGTGCTAGCGTGCGGGGGAAGGAGACCCAGTACTTC	CSASVRGKETQYF
few	TRBV20-1	NA	TRBJ1-2	TGCAGTGCTAAACGGGGCAACTATGGCTACACCTTC	CSAKRGNYGYTF
NA	TRBV4-3	NA	TRBJ2-1	TGCGCCAGCAGCCCCGTACTACAGACAGGAAGCTCCTACAATGAGCAGTTCTTC	CASSPVLQTGSSYNEQFF
few	TRBV6-2/TRBV6-3	NA	TRBJ1-1	TGTGCCAGCAGTTACGGGAGTTGGACTGAAGCTTTCTTT	CASSYGSWTEAFF
few	TRBV3-1	TRBD2	TRBJ2-7	TGTGCCAGCAGCCAAGCTGTTTTCACTAGCGGGCTCTACGAGCAGTACTTC	CASSQAVFTSGLYEQYF
many	TRBV7-2	NA	TRBJ1-1	TGTGCCAGCAGCTTACTCGTACGGGGACCCCTAAACACTGAAGCTTTCTTT	CASSLLVRGPLNTEAFF
NA	TRBV20-1	NA	TRBJ1-6	TGCAGTGCTGAAGAACAGGGCAGATCACCCCTCCACTTT	CSAEEQGRSPLHF
few	TRBV5-1	NA	TRBJ2-1	TGCGCCAGCAGCTTGGTCAGGGCCCCCTCCTACAATGAGCAGTTCTTC	CASSLVRAPSYNEQFF
NA	TRBV6-1	NA	TRBJ2-4	TGTGCCAGCAGTGAAGCGGGCGAAGAAAACATTCAGTACTTC	CASSEAGEENIQYF
many	TRBV30	NA	TRBJ2-2	TGTGCCTGGAGATGGGCAGCTACCGGGGAGCTGTTTTTT	CAWRWAATGELFF
NA	TRBV5-1	TRBD2	TRBJ2-5	TGCGCCAGCAGCCCCCAGACTAGCGGGAGGGGCGAGACCCAGTACTTC	CASSPQTSGRGETQYF
NA	TRBV20-1	TRBD2	TRBJ2-1	TGCAGTGCTAGAGATTTGAGCGGGGGGTACAATGAGCAGTTCTTC	CSARDLSGGYNEQFF
NA	TRBV20-1	NA	TRBJ1-6	TGCAGTGCTAACCCCATGGGGAATTCACCCCTCCACTTT	CSANPMGNSPLHF
many	TRBV4-2	NA	TRBJ2-7	TGTGCCAGCAGCCAAGACTCCCAGGGAAGGAGGCCTAAGTACTTC	CASSQDSQGRRPKYF
NA	TRBV27	NA	TRBJ2-3	TGTGCCAGCAGTTTACGGTGGCAGCTCAACACAGATACGCAGTATTTT	CASSLRWQLNTDTQYF
few	TRBV7-9	NA	TRBJ2-1	TGTGCCAGCAGCTTGCCGGGGGGCGGGAACCATGAGCAGTTCTTC	CASSLPGGGNHEQFF
few	TRBV20-1	NA	TRBJ1-2	TGCAGTGCTAGATCTGCTCGGGGACCTTACTACGATGGCTACACCTTC	CSARSARGPYYDGYTF
few	TRBV6-2/TRBV6-3	NA	TRBJ2-5	TGTGCCAGCAGGCCTCCCCGCGGGATCCAAGAGACCCAGTACTTC	CASRPPRGIQETQYF
NA	TRBV12-3/TRBV12-4	TRBD2	TRBJ2-1	TGTGCCAGCAGTCTACGACTAGCGGGGGCCCACAATGAGCAGTTCTTC	CASSLRLAGAHNEQFF
few	TRBV6-1	TRBD1	TRBJ2-7	TGTGCCAGCAGTGGTGGACAGGGGGCATTTGGCGAGCAGTACTTC	CASSGGQGAFGEQYF
NA	TRBV12-3/TRBV12-4	TRBD1	TRBJ1-1	TGTGCCAGCAGTTTAACACCTGGGACAGGGAACACTGAAGCTTTCTTT	CASSLTPGTGNTEAFF
few	TRBV28	TRBD1	TRBJ2-7	TGTGCCAGCACCTCACCGGGACAGTCCTACGAGCAGTACTTC	CASTSPGQSYEQYF
few	TRBV7-2	TRBD2	TRBJ2-5	TGTGCCAGCAGCTATTACAGCGGGGGGGCCCAAGAGACCCAGTACTTC	CASSYYSGGAQETQYF
few	TRBV7-9	NA	TRBJ2-3	TGTGCCAGCAGCTCCAAATACGGACTCGTCGAGGCAGATACGCAGTATTTT	CASSSKYGLVEADTQYF
many	TRBV7-8	NA	TRBJ2-7	TGTGCCAGCAGTCAGAGTAGGTACGAGCAGTACTTC	CASSQSRYEQYF
NA	TRBV4-3	TRBD2	TRBJ2-3	TGCGCCAGCAGCCAAGGACTAGCGGGTCATTCTGATACGCAGTATTTT	CASSQGLAGHSDTQYF
NA	TRBV30	NA	TRBJ1-4	TGTGCCTGGAGTGTCAGAGTCGGGGAAAAACTGTTTTTT	CAWSVRVGEKLFF
few	TRBV28	NA	TRBJ1-5	TGTGCCAGCCGACTTAGCAATCAGCCCCAGCATTTT	CASRLSNQPQHF
many	TRBV20-1	NA	TRBJ2-7	TGCAGTGCTAAGGGGGGGCGCGATTTATCGTACGAGCAGTACTTC	CSAKGGRDLSYEQYF
many	TRBV7-8	TRBD2	TRBJ2-4	TGTGCCAGCAGCTTAGGGGGGACTAGCGGGGGCCTAAACATTCAGTACTTC	CASSLGGTSGGLNIQYF
NA	TRBV4-3	TRBD1	TRBJ2-4	TGCGCCAGCAGCCATGGACAGGGTGAAAACATTCAGTACTTC	CASSHGQGENIQYF
few	TRBV7-2	NA	TRBJ2-3	TGTGCCAGCACCCTCAGGGGTTTGAGTACGCAGTATTTT	CASTLRGLSTQYF
NA	TRBV12-3/TRBV12-4	NA	TRBJ1-2	TGTGCCAGCAGTCCAGCCGAGGGGGCTAACTATGGCTACACCTTC	CASSPAEGANYGYTF
few	TRBV5-1	NA	TRBJ2-2	TGCGCCAGCAGCTTCGTTCAGGGCGGGGCCGGGGAGCTGTTTTTT	CASSFVQGGAGELFF
few	TRBV12-3/TRBV12-4	TRBD1	TRBJ2-2	TGTGCCAGCAGGCCCACAGGGGGCTCGAGCGGGGAGCTGTTTTTT	CASRPTGGSSGELFF
once	TRBV4-1	NA	TRBJ1-1	TGCGCCAGCAGCCAAGAACCCATGAACACTGAAGCTTTCTTT	CASSQEPMNTEAFF
few	TRBV28	NA	TRBJ2-3	TGTGCCAGCAGGGCAGGACGTAGCACAGATACGCAGTATTTT	CASRAGRSTDTQYF
NA	TRBV12-3/TRBV12-4	NA	TRBJ2-1	TGTGCCAGCAGTTTAGGACTAGAACACAATGAGCAGTTCTTC	CASSLGLEHNEQFF
NA	TRBV28	TRBD2	TRBJ2-1	TGTGCCAGCAGTTTATCTGGACTAGCGAGGGCGAATGAGCAGTTCTTC	CASSLSGLARANEQFF
few	TRBV3-1	TRBD2	TRBJ2-3	TGTGCCAGCAGCCGAATAGCGGGGGGCGAACGATCGTCCACGCAGTATTTT	CASSRIAGGERSSTQYF